This TCR beta chain was profiled in a study of blood T cell repertoires in COVID-19. Study details: From the United States, Italy and Spain came samples of acute and convalescent COVID-19. PBMCs, B-cell-depleted T cells, or T cells were the source of the cDNA or gDNA that made up the material.

Patients at the Seattle site were enrolled during active infection and followed longitudinally. Remarks on this clone: Because the CDR3's place on the DNA is in doubt, the DNA is left out and the CDR3 is given as listed by TCRdb.

In the original processing: Amplification with reference gene primers provided the estimates of nucleated cell counts. Data came from immunoSEQ multiplex PCR; TCRdb stores just in-frame clones and leaves some out. V and J calls and clone size are those listed in that table; D and trimming were worked out from the DNA. The data contain fewer than 50,000 clones, roughly nine tenths of them singletons. This TCR was sampled from a middle-aged man with COVID-19, enrolled during active disease. Sample: peripheral blood.

The CDR3 is CASRCLRIVGQGASPLHF. The rearrangement uses TRBV12-2 and TRBJ1-6; TRBD1, as called in the table, went unchecked against the DNA. TRBV12-2 is designated a pseudogene. The CDR3 sequence runs 18 residues, both termini included.